This section outlines one T cell receptor beta chain sequence together with its context. What it recognizes is unknown. Per germline, CDR1 SGHNT and CDR2 YYREEE (reference sequence). The CDR3 length is 15 residues. Trimming shortened V by 2 bases and J by 8 bases, and 19 bases separated the two germline ends. The sample comes from a study of T cell responses to AZD1222 COVID-19 vaccine. Findings and limits, study-wide: Unmutated variant regions reportedly attract nearly half of all spike-specific TCRs.

It was second doses at about 4 or about 12 weeks that were pooled. Sequenced by immunoSEQ multiplex PCR; TCRdb stores in-frame clones only, minus some. The repertoire consists of 45,000 to 55,000 clones, with 80% to 90% occurring once and the leading ten covering 5.5% to 7%. V usage is TRBV5-4 and J usage is TRBJ1-2, with a weak D call TRBD1 (6 bases). This clonotype was sampled from an adult who received the AZD1222 COVID-19 vaccine. The source material was peripheral blood, sampled 28 days after the second AZD1222 dose. This chain's CDR3 is CASSFRTAPRWGYTF. As DNA, the CDR3 is TGTGCCAGCAGCTTTAGGACAGCCCCGCGATGGGGCTACACCTTC.